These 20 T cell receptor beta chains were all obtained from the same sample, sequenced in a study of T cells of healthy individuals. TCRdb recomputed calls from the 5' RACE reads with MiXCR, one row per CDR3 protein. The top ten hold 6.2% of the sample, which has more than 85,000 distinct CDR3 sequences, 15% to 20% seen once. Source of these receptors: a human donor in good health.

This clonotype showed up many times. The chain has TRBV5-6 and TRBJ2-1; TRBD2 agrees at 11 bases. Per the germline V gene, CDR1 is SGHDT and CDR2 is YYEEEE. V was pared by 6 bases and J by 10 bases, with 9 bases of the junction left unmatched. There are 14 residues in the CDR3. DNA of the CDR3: TGTGCCAGCAAGAGACTAGCGGGAACTACGGAGCAGTTCTTC. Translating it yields CASKRLAGTTEQFF.

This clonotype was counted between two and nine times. This CDR3 reads CASSSRQGMGASPLHF. DNA for the CDR3: TGTGCCAGCAGTTCCCGACAGGGGATGGGAGCCTCACCCCTCCACTTT. The rearrangement uses TRBV6-5 and TRBJ1-6; 8 bases match TRBD1. Germline V CDR1 and CDR2: MNHEY, SVGAGI. V gave up 4 bases and J gave up 10 bases; unmatched junction bases: 12. The length of the CDR3 is 16 residues.

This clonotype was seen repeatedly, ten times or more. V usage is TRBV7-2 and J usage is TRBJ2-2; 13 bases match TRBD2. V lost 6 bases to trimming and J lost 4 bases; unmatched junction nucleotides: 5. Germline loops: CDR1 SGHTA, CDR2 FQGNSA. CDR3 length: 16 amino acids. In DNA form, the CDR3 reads TGTGCCAGCAGTCGGACTAGCGGGAGCTTCACCGGGGAGCTGTTTTTT. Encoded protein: CASSRTSGSFTGELFF.

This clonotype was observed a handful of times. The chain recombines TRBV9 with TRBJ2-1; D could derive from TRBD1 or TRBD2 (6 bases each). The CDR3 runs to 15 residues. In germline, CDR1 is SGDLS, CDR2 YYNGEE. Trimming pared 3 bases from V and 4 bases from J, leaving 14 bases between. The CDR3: CASSASAGTYNEQFF. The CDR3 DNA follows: TGTGCCAGCAGCGCCAGCGCGGGGACATACAATGAGCAGTTCTTC.

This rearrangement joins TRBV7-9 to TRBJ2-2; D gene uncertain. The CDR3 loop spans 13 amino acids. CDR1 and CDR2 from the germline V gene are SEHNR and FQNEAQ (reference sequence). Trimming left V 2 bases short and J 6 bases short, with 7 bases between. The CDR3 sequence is CASSLTVAGELFF. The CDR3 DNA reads TGTGCCAGCAGCTTAACTGTCGCCGGGGAGCTGTTTTTT.

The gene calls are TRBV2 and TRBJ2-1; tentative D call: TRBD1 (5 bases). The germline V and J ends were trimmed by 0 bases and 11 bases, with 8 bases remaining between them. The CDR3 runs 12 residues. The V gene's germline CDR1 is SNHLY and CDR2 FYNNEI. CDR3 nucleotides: TGTGCCAGCAGTGAAGCGACAGAGCAGCAGTTCTTC. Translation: CASSEATEQQFF.

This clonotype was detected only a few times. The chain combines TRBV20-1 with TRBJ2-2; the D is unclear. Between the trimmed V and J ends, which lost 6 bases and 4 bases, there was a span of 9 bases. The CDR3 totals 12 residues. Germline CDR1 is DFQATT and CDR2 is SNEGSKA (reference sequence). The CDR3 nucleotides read TGCAGTGCGCCCGCTACCACCGGGGAGCTGTTTTTT. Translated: CSAPATTGELFF.

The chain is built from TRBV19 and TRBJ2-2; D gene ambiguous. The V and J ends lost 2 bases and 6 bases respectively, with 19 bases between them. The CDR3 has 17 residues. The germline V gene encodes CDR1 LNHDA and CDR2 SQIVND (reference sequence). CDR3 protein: CASSIRITESRPGELFF. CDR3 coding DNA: TGTGCCAGTAGTATACGGATCACAGAAAGTCGGCCCGGGGAGCTGTTTTTT.

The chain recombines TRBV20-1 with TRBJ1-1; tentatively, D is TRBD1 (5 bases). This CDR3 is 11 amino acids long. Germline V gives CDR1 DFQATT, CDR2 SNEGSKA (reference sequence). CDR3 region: CSPGEKVQAFF. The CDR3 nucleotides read TGCAGCCCGGGGGAAAAGGTGCAAGCTTTCTTT.

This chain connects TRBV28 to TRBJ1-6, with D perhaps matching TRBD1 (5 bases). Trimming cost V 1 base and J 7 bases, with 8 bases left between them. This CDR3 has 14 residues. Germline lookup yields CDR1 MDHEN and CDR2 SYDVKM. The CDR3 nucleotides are TGTGCCAGCAGTTTATCGGGACTGAATTCACCCCTCCACTTT. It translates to CASSLSGLNSPLHF.

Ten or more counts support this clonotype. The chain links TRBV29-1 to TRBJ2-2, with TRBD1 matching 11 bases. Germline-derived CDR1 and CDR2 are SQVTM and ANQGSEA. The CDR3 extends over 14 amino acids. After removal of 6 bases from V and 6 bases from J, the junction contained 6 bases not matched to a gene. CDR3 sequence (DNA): TGCAGCGTCAAAGCGGGACAGGGGGCCGGGGAGCTGTTTTTT. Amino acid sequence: CSVKAGQGAGELFF.

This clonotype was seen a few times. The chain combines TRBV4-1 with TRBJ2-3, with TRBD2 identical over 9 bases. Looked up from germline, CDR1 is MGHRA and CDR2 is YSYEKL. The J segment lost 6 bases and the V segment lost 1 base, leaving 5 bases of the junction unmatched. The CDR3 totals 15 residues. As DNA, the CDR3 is TGCGCCAGCAGCCAAGGCGGGGGGGGCCGGGATACGCAGTATTTT. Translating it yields CASSQGGGGRDTQYF.

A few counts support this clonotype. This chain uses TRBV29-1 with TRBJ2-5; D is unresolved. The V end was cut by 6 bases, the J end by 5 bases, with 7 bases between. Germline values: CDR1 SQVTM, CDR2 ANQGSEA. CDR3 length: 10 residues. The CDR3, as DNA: TGCAGCGTCCTTGCTGAGACCCAGTACTTC. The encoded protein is CSVLAETQYF.

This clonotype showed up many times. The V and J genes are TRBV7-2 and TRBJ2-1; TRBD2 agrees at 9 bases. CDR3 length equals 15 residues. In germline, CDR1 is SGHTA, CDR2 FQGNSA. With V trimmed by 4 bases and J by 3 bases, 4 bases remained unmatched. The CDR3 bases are TGTGCCAGCAGCTCGTGGACTAGCGACTACAATGAGCAGTTCTTC. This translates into CASSSWTSDYNEQFF.

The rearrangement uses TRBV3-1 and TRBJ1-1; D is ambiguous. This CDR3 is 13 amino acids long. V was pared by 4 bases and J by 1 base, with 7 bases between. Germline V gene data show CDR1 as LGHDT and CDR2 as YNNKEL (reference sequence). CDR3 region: CASSRVANTEAFF. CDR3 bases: TGTGCCAGCAGCCGAGTGGCGAACACTGAAGCTTTCTTT.

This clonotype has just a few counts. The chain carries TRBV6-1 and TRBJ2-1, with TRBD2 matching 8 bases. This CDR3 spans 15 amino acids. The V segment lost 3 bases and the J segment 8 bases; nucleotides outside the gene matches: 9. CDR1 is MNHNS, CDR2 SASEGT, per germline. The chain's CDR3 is CASSESREGIHEQFF. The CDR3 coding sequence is TGTGCCAGCAGTGAGTCCCGGGAGGGCATCCATGAGCAGTTCTTC.

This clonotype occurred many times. CDR3 amino acids: CASSQGTGSMDTQYF. CDR3 in DNA: TGCGCCAGCAGCCAAGGGACAGGGTCTATGGATACGCAGTATTTT. J is TRBJ2-3 and V is TRBV4-3, with 8 bases aligning to TRBD1. Germline V CDR1 and CDR2: LGHNA, YSLEER. CDR3 length: 15 residues. V shed 1 base and J 6 bases; nucleotides not matched to a gene: 6.

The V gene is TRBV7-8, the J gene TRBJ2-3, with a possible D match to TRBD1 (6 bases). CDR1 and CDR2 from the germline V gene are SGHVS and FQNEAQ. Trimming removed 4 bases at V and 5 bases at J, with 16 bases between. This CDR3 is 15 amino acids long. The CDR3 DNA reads TGTGCCAGCAGCTCACGTGGGGGCGAAGGAGATACGCAGTATTTT. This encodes CASSSRGGEGDTQYF. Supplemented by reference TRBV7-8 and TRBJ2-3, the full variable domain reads GAGVSQSPRYKVAKRGQDVALRCDPISGHVSLFWYQQALGQGPEFLTYFQNEAQLDKSGLPSDRFFAERPEGSVSTLKIQRTQQEDSAVYLCASSSRGGEGDTQYFGPGTRLTVL.

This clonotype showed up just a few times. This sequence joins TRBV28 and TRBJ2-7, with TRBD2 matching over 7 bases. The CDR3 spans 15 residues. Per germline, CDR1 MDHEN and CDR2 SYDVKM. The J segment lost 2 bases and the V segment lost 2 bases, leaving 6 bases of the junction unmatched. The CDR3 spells CASSLPTSVPYEQYF. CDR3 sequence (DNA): TGTGCCAGCAGTTTACCTACTAGCGTCCCCTACGAGCAGTACTTC. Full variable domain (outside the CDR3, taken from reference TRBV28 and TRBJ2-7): DVKVTQSSRYLVKRTGEKVFLECVQDMDHENMFWYRQDPGLGLRLIYFSYDVKMKEKGDIPEGYSVSREKKERFSLILESASTNQTSMYLCASSLPTSVPYEQYFGPGTRLTVT.

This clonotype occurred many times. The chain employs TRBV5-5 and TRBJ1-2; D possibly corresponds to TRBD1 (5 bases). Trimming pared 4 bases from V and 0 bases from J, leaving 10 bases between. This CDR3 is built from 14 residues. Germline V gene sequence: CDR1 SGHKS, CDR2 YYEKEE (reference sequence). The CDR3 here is CASSADRSNYGYTF. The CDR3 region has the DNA TGTGCCAGCAGCGCTGACAGATCTAACTATGGCTACACCTTC.